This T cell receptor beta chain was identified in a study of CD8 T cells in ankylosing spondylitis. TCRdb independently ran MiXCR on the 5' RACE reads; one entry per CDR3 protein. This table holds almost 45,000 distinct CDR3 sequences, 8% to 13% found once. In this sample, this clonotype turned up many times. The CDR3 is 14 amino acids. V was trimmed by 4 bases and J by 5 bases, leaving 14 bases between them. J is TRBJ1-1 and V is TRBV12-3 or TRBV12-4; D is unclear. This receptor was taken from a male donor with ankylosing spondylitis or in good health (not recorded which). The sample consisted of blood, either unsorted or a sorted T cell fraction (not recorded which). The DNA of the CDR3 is TGTGCCAGCAGTTCGTTGGGAGGGATTACTGAAGCTTTCTTT. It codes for CASSSLGGITEAFF.